The rows below give T cell receptor beta chains drawn from one sample of a study of blood T cell repertoires in COVID-19. Method: immunoSEQ multiplex PCR; TCRdb's copy keeps in-frame clones and lacks some. The table lists approximately 65,000 clones, about 93% of them singletons. Sequencing was performed on peripheral blood. All receptors derive from a man aged 65 to 85 with active COVID-19. CDR3s include the opening cysteine and the closing phenylalanine or tryptophan. The D gene is left open where the match is weak. The size entry is marked missing in some rows and otherwise reads once, few, many or a size class.

.	.	TRBV10-3	TRBJ2-4	TGTGCCATCAGTGAGTCCGGTGCAGGGTTAGCCAAAAACATTCAGTACTTC	CAISESGAGLAKNIQYF
.	.	TRBV6-5	TRBJ1-2	TGTGCCAGCAAAGGGACAAACTATGGCTACACCTTC	CASKGTNYGYTF
TRBD2	once	TRBV4-2	TRBJ2-1	TGTGCCAGCAGCCAATGGCGAAGCGGGGGGGCCTATGAGCAGTTCTTC	CASSQWRSGGAYEQFF
.	.	TRBV11-2	TRBJ1-1	TGTGCCAGCAGCTTTTCACAGATGAACACTGAAGCTTTCTTT	CASSFSQMNTEAFF
.	.	TRBV28	TRBJ1-6	TGTGCCAGTTCTATACAGCAAACCAATTCACCCCTCCACTTT	CASSIQQTNSPLHF
.	.	TRBV19	TRBJ1-3	TGTGCCAGTAGTATTGGGAAGGGTACAGGTGGAAACACCATATATTTT	CASSIGKGTGGNTIYF
.	.	TRBV5-5	TRBJ1-2	TGTGCCAGCACGCGGACTTCCCCTAACTATGGCTACACCTTC	CASTRTSPNYGYTF
TRBD2	few	TRBV27	TRBJ2-7	TGTGCCAGCAGTCTCACCGGGACTAACTCCTACGAGCAGTACTTC	CASSLTGTNSYEQYF
.	.	TRBV2	TRBJ2-1	TGTGCCAGCAAACAGACCTCCTACAATGAGCAGTTCTTC	CASKQTSYNEQFF
.	.	TRBV3-1/TRBV3-2	TRBJ1-2	TGTGCCAGCAGCCAAGAGCCAGACTATGGCTACACCTTC	CASSQEPDYGYTF
TRBD1	.	TRBV4-2	TRBJ2-2	TGTGCCAGCAGCTTGCCCGACAGGGACACCGGGGAGCTGTTTTTT	CASSLPDRDTGELFF
TRBD2	.	TRBV5-1	TRBJ2-5	TGCGCCAGCAGCGATGGCCCCCTCGCTAGCGGAGGGCAAGAGACCCAGTACTTC	CASSDGPLASGGQETQYF
.	.	TRBV7-2	TRBJ1-5	TGTGCCAGCAGTTACACGAGCAATCAGCCCCAGCATTTT	CASSYTSNQPQHF